What follows are 22 T cell receptor beta chains derived from one specimen sequenced in a study of cytomegalovirus exposure and HLA in healthy donors. Use of 60 Vbeta and 13 Jbeta primers characterized the PCR. The repertoire was sequenced with immunoSEQ multiplex PCR; TCRdb's copy has only in-frame clones and lacks some. The sample includes roughly 160,000 clones, more than 65% of them seen just once. The sequencing sample was made of PBMCs. The source is a woman aged 50 to 65 in good health and CMV-seronegative.

This clone has only a few counts. This sequence joins TRBV5-4 and TRBJ2-7; 9 bases agree with TRBD2. The CDR3 is 16 residues long. V gave up 0 bases and J gave up 6 bases; unmatched junction bases: 10. Germline CDR1 reads SGHNT; CDR2 reads YYREEE (reference sequence). This chain's CDR3 is CASSLVGRGGLAEQYF. CDR3 DNA sequence: TGTGCCAGCAGCTTGGTAGGGCGGGGGGGCCTGGCCGAGCAGTACTTC.

The CDR3, as DNA: TGTGCCAGCAGTGGAGATAACTATGGCTACACCTTC. As protein: CASSGDNYGYTF. This sequence joins TRBV2 and TRBJ1-2; no reliable D call. CDR3 length equals 12 residues. Germline-derived CDR1 and CDR2 are SNHLY and FYNNEI. V was clipped by 4 bases and J by 1 base, with 4 bases between them.

V is TRBV5-6 and J is TRBJ1-6; D perhaps matches TRBD1 (5 bases). The V gene lost 9 bases and the J gene lost 7 bases, with 11 bases spanning the gap. The CDR3 loop spans 12 amino acids. Per germline, CDR1 SGHDT and CDR2 YYEEEE. The CDR3 coding sequence is TGTGCCACCACCGGGGGAAATTCACCCCTCCACTTT. This codes for CATTGGNSPLHF.

The sample holds a few counts of this clone. This chain connects TRBV9 to TRBJ1-1; D not resolved. The germline CDR1 and CDR2 sequences are SGDLS and YYNGEE. V lost 0 bases and J lost 1, with 4 bases in between. This CDR3 spans 13 amino acids. The CDR3 protein is CASSVERNTEAFF. The CDR3 bases are TGTGCCAGCAGCGTAGAGAGGAACACTGAAGCTTTCTTT.

In its sample, this clone was seen a few times. The rearrangement joins TRBV6-4 to TRBJ1-5; no definite D call. Germline V gives CDR1 MRHNA, CDR2 SNTAGT. Between the trimmed V and J ends, which lost 3 bases and 0 bases, there was a span of 3 bases. The CDR3 runs to 13 residues. CDR3 sequence reads: CASSEYSNQPQHF. The CDR3 nucleotides are TGTGCCAGCAGTGAATATAGCAATCAGCCCCAGCATTTT.

J is TRBJ1-5 and V is TRBV2; TRBD1 might be the D (5 bases). This CDR3 is 14 amino acids long. Germline CDR1 SNHLY, CDR2 FYNNEI. V was cut by 5 bases and J by 0 bases, with 8 bases left in between. CDR3 protein: CASSKQASNQPQHF. The CDR3 DNA is TGTGCCAGCAGTAAACAGGCTAGCAATCAGCCCCAGCATTTT.

V gene TRBV18 combines with J gene TRBJ1-4, with D possibly matching TRBD1 (5 bases). Germline CDR1 KGHSH, CDR2 LQKENI. There are 16 residues in the CDR3. V lost 6 bases, J lost 4 bases, and 18 bases lay in between. The CDR3 region has the DNA TGTGCCAGCTCCCTCTTCCAGGGTTTTGATAATGAAAAACTGTTTTTT. Protein: CASSLFQGFDNEKLFF. The full variable domain, its missing parts supplied by reference TRBV18 and TRBJ1-4, is NAGVMQNPRHLVRRRGQEARLRCSPMKGHSHVYWYRQLPEEGLKFMVYLQKENIIDESGMPKERFSAEFPKEGPSILRIQQVVRGDSAAYFCASSLFQGFDNEKLFFGSGTQLSVL.

The chain carries TRBV7-6 and TRBJ2-2; unclear D gene. Trimming removed 0 bases at V and 6 bases at J, with 5 bases between. In germline, CDR1 is SGHVS, CDR2 FNYEAQ. CDR3 size: 13 residues. The chain's CDR3 is CASSLASSGELFF. In nucleotides, the CDR3 is TGTGCCAGCAGCTTAGCGAGTTCCGGGGAGCTGTTTTTT.

This chain uses TRBV15 with TRBJ1-1; D remains unclear. CDR3 length equals 13 residues. Trimming removed 1 base from V and 1 base from J, with 4 bases in between. From germline, CDR1 is LNHNV and CDR2 YYDKDF (reference sequence). CDR3 protein: CATSRAKNTEAFF. CDR3 in DNA: TGTGCCACCAGCAGAGCTAAGAACACTGAAGCTTTCTTT.

V usage is TRBV15 and J usage is TRBJ2-5; 9 nucleotides line up with TRBD2. V shed 2 bases and J 11 bases; nucleotides not matched to a gene: 12. From germline, CDR1 is LNHNV and CDR2 YYDKDF (reference sequence). The CDR3 has 15 residues. The CDR3 DNA sequence: TGTGCCACCAGCAGACTGCCGGGACTAGCCCTTGAGCAGTACTTC. Translating it yields CATSRLPGLALEQYF.

The chain recombines TRBV4-2 with TRBJ2-5, with TRBD1 identical over 9 bases. CDR1 is LGHNA and CDR2 is YNFKEQ in the germline V gene. J was trimmed by 1 base and V by 2 bases; bases with no gene match: 17. The CDR3 runs to 20 residues. CDR3 in DNA: TGTGCCAGCAGCCAATTCCCCGGGACAGGGTTCGAGAGGCCCCAAGAGACCCAGTACTTC. It specifies CASSQFPGTGFERPQETQYF.

This clone appeared a few times. V gene TRBV7-6 combines with J gene TRBJ2-7, with D possibly matching TRBD1 (7 bases). CDR3 length equals 18 residues. Germline V gives CDR1 SGHVS, CDR2 FNYEAQ. V lost 3 bases and J lost 0, with 21 bases in between. The CDR3 DNA is TGTGCCAGCAGCTTGGCTACCCCCAGGGGGGACGGCTCCTACGAGCAGTACTTC. This sequence encodes CASSLATPRGDGSYEQYF.

As regards this clone: A read error may account for a junction end that differs from germline. This chain uses TRBV7-7 with TRBJ2-1, with 9 bases identical to TRBD1. Germline assignment: CDR1 SSHAT and CDR2 FNYEAQ (reference sequence). CDR3 size: 15 residues. The CDR3 reads CASSLDRGTYNEQFF. The CDR3 DNA follows: TGTGCTAGCAGCCTTGACAGGGGGACTTACAATGAGCAGTTCTTC.

The J gene is TRBJ2-3, the V gene TRBV18; 9 bases agree with TRBD2. CDR3 size: 17 residues. Germline loops: CDR1 KGHSH, CDR2 LQKENI. Trimming took 3 bases from V and 8 from J; bases not matched to a gene: 15. DNA for the CDR3: TGTGCCAGCTCACCTAGCTGGGGTATGTTGGGACTAGCTACGCAGTATTTT. It translates to CASSPSWGMLGLATQYF.

This clone was counted once. The genes are TRBV7-2 and TRBJ1-1, with a possible D match to TRBD1 (5 bases). The CDR3 runs 17 residues. V was pared by 3 bases and J by 3 bases, with 20 bases between. Per the germline V gene, CDR1 is SGHTA and CDR2 is FQGNSA. CDR3 loop: CASSFPSGGERYTEAFF. As DNA, the CDR3 is TGTGCCAGCAGCTTTCCCTCGGGGGGGGAGCGCTACACTGAAGCTTTCTTT. The variable domain in full, completed from reference TRBV7-2 and TRBJ1-1, reads GAGVSQSPSNKVTEKGKDVELRCDPISGHTALYWYRQSLGQGLEFLIYFQGNSAPDKSGLPSDRFSAERTGGSVSTLTIQRTQQEDSAVYLCASSFPSGGERYTEAFFGQGTRLTVV.

In its sample, this clone was seen a few times. The chain is built from TRBV30 and TRBJ2-7; 9 bases line up with TRBD2. Germline-derived CDR1 and CDR2 are GTSNPN and SVGIG (reference sequence). Trimming took 3 bases from V and 2 from J; bases not matched to a gene: 2. The CDR3 loop spans 13 amino acids. The CDR3 spells CAWRRTSAYEQYF. CDR3 bases: TGTGCCTGGAGACGGACTAGCGCCTACGAGCAGTACTTC.

The chain is built from TRBV30 and TRBJ2-2, with a weak D call TRBD1 (6 bases). The V gene lost 2 bases and the J gene lost 8 bases, with 12 bases spanning the gap. Germline CDR1 reads GTSNPN; CDR2 reads SVGIG (reference sequence). This CDR3 comprises 13 residues. The CDR3 is CAWSQGWIGELFF. The DNA for the CDR3 is TGTGCCTGGAGTCAGGGGTGGATTGGGGAGCTGTTTTTT.

The chain carries TRBV6-5 and TRBJ1-1; D not resolved. V lost 2 bases, J lost 0 bases, and 13 bases lay in between. The CDR3 runs to 16 residues. Looked up from germline, CDR1 is MNHEY and CDR2 is SVGAGI. CDR3 nucleotide sequence: TGTGCCAGCAGTTACGGCAGCTACACTATGAACACTGAAGCTTTCTTT. This translates into CASSYGSYTMNTEAFF.

The count of this clone is one. This sequence joins TRBV14 and TRBJ1-1; D is unresolved. The germline gives CDR1 SGHDN, CDR2 FVKESK. The CDR3 sequence is 15 residues long. V lost 4 bases and J lost 0, with 12 bases in between. The CDR3 reads CASSPIGLLNTEAFF. CDR3 DNA: TGTGCCAGCAGCCCCATCGGTTTGTTGAACACTGAAGCTTTCTTT.

This clone was recorded a few times. The chain employs TRBV7-3 and TRBJ1-1; 7 bases line up with TRBD1. Losses at the gene ends were 2 bases for V and 4 bases for J; bases not matched to a gene: 7. This CDR3 is built from 15 residues. Germline V gene data show CDR1 as SGHTA and CDR2 as FQGTGA. Here the CDR3 DNA reads TGTGCCAGCAGCTTATCTGGGACAGTCGGCACTGAAGCTTTCTTT. Translating it yields CASSLSGTVGTEAFF.

This clone was observed a handful of times. The rearrangement uses TRBV19 and TRBJ1-2, with 9 bases identical to TRBD1. V lost 5 bases to trimming and J lost 6 bases; unmatched junction nucleotides: 13. In germline, CDR1 is LNHDA, CDR2 SQIVND (reference sequence). The CDR3 runs to 16 residues. The CDR3 sequence: CASSSRGTGRKDGYTF. CDR3 bases: TGTGCCAGTAGTTCAAGAGGGACAGGGCGTAAGGATGGCTACACCTTC. The full variable domain, its missing parts supplied by reference TRBV19 and TRBJ1-2, is DGGITQSPKYLFRKEGQNVTLSCEQNLNHDAMYWYRQDPGQGLRLIYYSQIVNDFQKGDIAEGYSVSREKKESFPLTVTSAQKNPTAFYLCASSSRGTGRKDGYTFGSGTRLTVV.

The chain has TRBV30 and TRBJ2-2, with 11 bases matching TRBD2. This CDR3 is 15 amino acids long. Germline V gives CDR1 GTSNPN, CDR2 SVGIG (reference sequence). The ends lost 5 bases at V and 3 bases at J; junction bases unmatched: 5. CDR3 amino acids: CAWQGLAEYTGELFF. CDR3 nucleotides: TGTGCCTGGCAGGGACTAGCGGAGTACACCGGGGAGCTGTTTTTT.